These 2 T cell receptor beta chains originate from one sample sequenced in a study of response to subunit inactivated influenza vaccine. TCRdb analysed the RT-PCR reads with MiXCR anew, one entry per CDR3 protein. The sample has approximately 520,000 distinct CDR3 sequences, about 15% seen once; the top ten hold over 2.5%. This material consisted of CD4+ T cells sorted from PBMCs, taken about 23 months after vaccination. All receptors come from a man between 50 and 69 years old who received an inactivated influenza vaccine.

This clonotype was detected only once. The chain employs TRBV11-2 and TRBJ2-7; 11 bases fit TRBD2. Unmatched junction bases numbered 4, after V lost 5 bases and J lost 4 bases. The CDR3 extends over 14 amino acids. Germline CDR1 and CDR2: SGHAT and FQNNGV. The CDR3 DNA follows: TGTGCCAGCAGCCTTAGCGGGGGGGAGTACGAGCAGTACTTC. It translates to CASSLSGGEYEQYF.

V usage is TRBV20-1 and J usage is TRBJ1-5, with no clear D. Trimming left V 6 bases short and J 0 bases short, with 9 bases between. The CDR3 runs to 13 residues. Germline CDR1 and CDR2: DFQATT and SNEGSKA (reference sequence). The CDR3 DNA reads TGCAGTGCGCTCTCCCATAGCAATCAGCCCCAGCATTTT. This codes for CSALSHSNQPQHF.